The next 11 T cell receptor beta chains were all read from a single sample in a study of blood T cell repertoires in COVID-19. Here immunoSEQ multiplex PCR was the method, and the copy in TCRdb shows in-frame clones only, minus some. The table lists 45,000 to 65,000 clones, about 90% of them singletons. Sequencing was done on a sample of peripheral blood. These receptors were obtained from an elderly man in a cohort sampled during active COVID-19.

This sequence joins TRBV19 and TRBJ1-3, with D possibly being TRBD1 (6 bases). The CDR3 has 15 amino acids. V was cut by 6 bases and J by 2 bases, with 14 bases left in between. The germline V gene has CDR1 LNHDA and CDR2 SQIVND (reference sequence). The CDR3 here is CASRDSPAAGNTIYF. In nucleotides, the CDR3 is TGTGCCAGTAGGGACAGCCCTGCGGCTGGAAACACCATATATTTT.

V usage is TRBV19 and J usage is TRBJ2-7; 8 nucleotides align to TRBD2. The germline V gene encodes CDR1 LNHDA and CDR2 SQIVND (reference sequence). The CDR3 consists of 15 residues. With 5 bases clipped from V and 4 bases from J, the junction kept 10 bases outside the gene matches. Here the CDR3 DNA reads TGTGCCAGTAGTCTGGGACTAGTAGCCTCGTACGAGCAGTACTTC. It is translated as CASSLGLVASYEQYF.

V gene TRBV3-1 (or the pseudogene TRBV3-2) combines with J gene TRBJ2-7, with D uncertain. The CDR3 contains 11 residues. Trimming removed 4 bases from V and 4 bases from J, with 5 bases in between. Looked up from germline, CDR1 is LGHDT and CDR2 is YNNKEL (reference sequence). CDR3 in amino acids: CASSRLYEQYF. CDR3 coding DNA: TGTGCCAGCAGCCGACTTTACGAGCAGTACTTC.

This clone showed up just once. V is TRBV7-9 and J is TRBJ1-1; TRBD1 is a possible D gene (6 bases). Germline loops: CDR1 SEHNR, CDR2 FQNEAQ (reference sequence). The CDR3 consists of 17 residues. Trimming removed 4 bases at V and 3 bases at J, with 21 bases between. The CDR3 reads CASSYQGRRGQDTEAFF. The CDR3 DNA reads TGTGCCAGCAGCTACCAAGGGCGGCGGGGGCAGGACACTGAAGCTTTCTTT.

The DNA of the CDR3 is TGCAGCGTCCTTAGACAGGGGGCCCTCGCCGGGGAGCTGTTTTTT. Protein sequence: CSVLRQGALAGELFF. The chain carries TRBV29-1 and TRBJ2-2; 10 bases line up with TRBD1. The CDR3 length is 15 residues. The V and J ends lost 6 bases and 6 bases, in that order; junction bases with no gene match: 10. CDR1 SQVTM and CDR2 ANQGSEA come from the germline V gene.

J is TRBJ1-1 and V is TRBV3-1 (or the pseudogene TRBV3-2); tentative D call: TRBD1 (5 bases). Germline loops: CDR1 LGHDT, CDR2 YNNKEL (reference sequence). This CDR3 is 15 amino acids long. Trimming took 0 bases from V and 0 from J, leaving 8 bases between them. In DNA form, the CDR3 reads TGTGCCAGCAGCCAAGACGGAGGGGTGAACACTGAAGCTTTCTTT. Residues: CASSQDGGVNTEAFF.

This clone appeared a few times. This rearrangement joins TRBV19 to TRBJ1-5, with D uncertain. The germline CDR1 and CDR2 sequences are LNHDA and SQIVND (reference sequence). The V gene lost 6 bases and the J gene lost 5 bases, with 11 bases spanning the gap. The CDR3 length is 13 residues. This CDR3 reads CASSIGVDQPQHF. Here the CDR3 DNA reads TGTGCCAGTAGCATTGGAGTGGATCAGCCCCAGCATTTT.

The genes are TRBV9 and TRBJ2-1, with TRBD2 matching 7 bases. In germline, CDR1 is SGDLS, CDR2 YYNGEE. With 4 bases clipped from V and 0 bases from J, the junction kept 4 bases outside the gene matches. The CDR3 is 15 residues long. The CDR3 reads CASSPTSASYNEQFF. The CDR3 DNA follows: TGTGCCAGCAGCCCAACTAGCGCCTCCTACAATGAGCAGTTCTTC.

The chain recombines TRBV12-5 with TRBJ1-1, with D perhaps TRBD1 (6 bases). CDR1 and CDR2 from the germline V gene are LGHNT and FRNRAP. The CDR3 loop spans 16 amino acids. The V end lost 10 bases, the J end lost 1 base, and 22 bases lay between the germline ends. The CDR3 bases are TGTGCTACCGCTTCGGGGGGCTCGGGCGGGAACACTGAAGCTTTCTTT. Its protein is CATASGGSGGNTEAFF.

The chain recombines TRBV24-1 with TRBJ2-2, with no clear D. Trimming left V 1 base short and J 7 bases short, with 6 bases between. From germline, CDR1 is KGHDR and CDR2 SFDVKD. The CDR3 has 13 amino acids. In DNA, the CDR3 is TGTGCCACCAGTGATTTTAGGAGCGGGGAGCTGTTTTTT. Translated, it gives CATSDFRSGELFF.

This chain connects TRBV4-1 to TRBJ2-7; D is uncertain. This CDR3 region has 14 residues. V lost 1 base and J 3 bases, leaving 10 bases between the germline ends. The V gene's germline CDR1 is MGHRA and CDR2 YSYEKL. The CDR3 protein is CASSQGTVLYEQYF. The CDR3 region has the DNA TGCGCCAGCAGCCAAGGCACGGTCCTCTACGAGCAGTACTTC.